This is a list of T cell receptor beta chains from one sample in a study of T cells in Graves' hyperthyroidism and ophthalmopathy. One entry per CDR3 protein results from TCRdb running MiXCR on the multiplex PCR reads. This table holds hundreds of thousands of distinct CDR3 sequences, 17% found once. Specimen: blood. These receptors originate from a woman under 30 with Graves' ophthalmopathy. Each CDR3 is given with its conserved first and last residue. Fields, in order: clone size, V gene, J gene, D gene, CDR3 protein, CDR3 DNA. The D gene is left open where the match is weak. Only some rows state a clone size, as once, few, many or a class for expanded clones.

many	TRBV20-1	TRBJ2-5	TRBD2	CSARDPIAGVQETQYF	TGCAGTGCTAGAGATCCCATAGCGGGGGTTCAAGAGACCCAGTACTTC
many	TRBV20-1	TRBJ1-1	TRBD1	CSARPWDRDSSSEAFF	TGCAGTGCTAGACCCTGGGACAGGGACTCTTCTTCTGAAGCTTTCTTT
many	TRBV20-1	TRBJ1-5	NA	CSAAGRYSNQPQHF	TGCAGTGCCGCGGGACGGTATAGCAATCAGCCCCAGCATTTT
NA	TRBV2	TRBJ2-2	TRBD2	CASTASGRDTGELFF	TGTGCCAGCACGGCTAGCGGGAGGGACACCGGGGAGCTGTTTTTT
few	TRBV30	TRBJ2-1	TRBD2	CAWSGLAGVGGEQFF	TGTGCCTGGAGTGGACTAGCGGGCGTTGGGGGGGAGCAGTTCTTC
NA	TRBV12-3/TRBV12-4	TRBJ2-7	TRBD1	CASSGGQGAGYEQYF	TGTGCCAGCAGCGGGGGACAGGGGGCGGGGTACGAGCAGTACTTC
many	TRBV7-3	TRBJ2-1	NA	CASSLTQGGDNEQFF	TGTGCCAGCAGCTTAACACAGGGAGGGGACAATGAGCAGTTCTTC
many	TRBV3-1	TRBJ2-2	NA	CASSQDWGTGELFF	TGTGCCAGCAGCCAAGATTGGGGAACCGGGGAGCTGTTTTTT
once	TRBV28	TRBJ1-1	TRBD1	CASSRDSMLNTEAFF	TGTGCCAGCAGTCGGGACAGCATGCTGAACACTGAAGCTTTCTTT
few	TRBV7-9	TRBJ1-1	NA	CASSLGGLDWVRTEAFF	TGTGCCAGCAGCTTAGGGGGGCTAGATTGGGTCCGCACTGAAGCTTTCTTT
many	TRBV20-1	TRBJ1-2	NA	CSAQHGGNVGYTF	TGCAGTGCTCAGCACGGGGGTAATGTTGGCTACACCTTC
few	TRBV24-1	TRBJ2-3	NA	CATSRRGYTDTQYF	TGTGCCACCAGTCGGCGGGGCTACACAGATACGCAGTATTTT
few	TRBV13	TRBJ2-7	TRBD2	CASSFSSGPEQYF	TGTGCCAGCAGCTTTTCTAGCGGGCCCGAGCAGTACTTC
NA	TRBV20-1	TRBJ2-7	TRBD2	CSAPTPGTSGIYSSYEQYF	TGCAGTGCCCCGACCCCCGGGACTAGCGGGATCTACAGCTCCTACGAGCAGTACTTC
NA	TRBV19	TRBJ2-3	TRBD1	CASSPGTETDTQYF	TGTGCCAGTTCCCCCGGGACAGAGACAGATACGCAGTATTTT
few	TRBV25-1	TRBJ2-5	TRBD2	CASSATSGGGKGQETQYF	TGTGCCAGCAGTGCCACTAGCGGGGGAGGTAAAGGCCAAGAGACCCAGTACTTC
many	TRBV11-2	TRBJ2-1	NA	CASSLVYRRSGRSEQFF	TGTGCCAGCAGCTTAGTGTATCGCAGAAGTGGTAGGAGTGAGCAGTTCTTC
once	TRBV19	TRBJ2-4	NA	CASSTWDREPGNIQYF	TGTGCCAGTAGTACATGGGACCGAGAGCCTGGGAACATTCAGTACTTC
NA	TRBV2	TRBJ2-7	NA	CASRVPPGEQYF	TGTGCCAGCAGAGTACCCCCGGGCGAGCAGTACTTC
NA	TRBV29-1	TRBJ2-5	TRBD1	CSAGQGSGETQYF	TGCAGCGCAGGACAGGGGTCGGGGGAGACCCAGTACTTC
many	TRBV28	TRBJ2-5	NA	CASSLNPTRVGTQYF	TGTGCCAGCAGTTTGAACCCCACCAGGGTAGGGACCCAGTACTTC
NA	TRBV5-1	TRBJ1-5	TRBD1	CASSPGQGGLYSNQPQHF	TGCGCCAGCAGCCCCGGACAGGGGGGGCTTTATAGCAATCAGCCCCAGCATTTT
many	TRBV7-2	TRBJ2-5	NA	CASTPPPLRETQYF	TGTGCCAGCACCCCCCCCCCGCTTCGAGAGACCCAGTACTTC
NA	TRBV5-6	TRBJ1-6	NA	CASSWEGSSYNSPLHF	TGTGCCAGCAGCTGGGAGGGGAGCTCCTATAATTCACCCCTCCACTTT
many	TRBV9	TRBJ2-7	NA	CASSVAGASSYEQYF	TGTGCCAGCAGCGTAGCGGGTGCTAGCTCCTACGAGCAGTACTTC
many	TRBV11-3	TRBJ2-7	NA	CASSPRQDPWEQYF	TGTGCCAGCAGTCCCAGACAGGACCCTTGGGAGCAGTACTTC
few	TRBV29-1	TRBJ1-2	NA	CSVDSTGTGTNYGYTF	TGCAGCGTTGACAGTACCGGGACGGGGACTAACTATGGCTACACCTTC
few	TRBV20-1	TRBJ2-7	NA	CSVGPGPHSYEQYF	TGCAGCGTTGGGCCCGGGCCCCACTCCTACGAGCAGTACTTC
NA	TRBV28	TRBJ1-5	TRBD1	CATLRGTGGLQPQHF	TGTGCCACACTGAGGGGGACAGGGGGATTACAGCCCCAGCATTTT
NA	TRBV4-1	TRBJ2-7	TRBD2	CASSQGLATYEQYF	TGCGCCAGCAGCCAAGGACTAGCGACCTACGAGCAGTACTTC
many	TRBV12-3/TRBV12-4	TRBJ1-4	TRBD1	CASRKRGTAEKLFF	TGTGCCAGCAGAAAACGTGGGACAGCAGAAAAACTGTTTTTT
NA	TRBV2	TRBJ2-7	TRBD2	CASSETSGRFEQYF	TGTGCCAGCAGTGAGACTAGCGGGAGATTCGAGCAGTACTTC
many	TRBV2	TRBJ1-1	NA	CASPTEAFF	TGTGCCAGCCCCACTGAAGCTTTCTTT
NA	TRBV4-1	TRBJ1-5	TRBD1	CASSQTGTASNQPQHF	TGCGCCAGCAGCCAGACCGGGACAGCAAGCAATCAGCCCCAGCATTTT